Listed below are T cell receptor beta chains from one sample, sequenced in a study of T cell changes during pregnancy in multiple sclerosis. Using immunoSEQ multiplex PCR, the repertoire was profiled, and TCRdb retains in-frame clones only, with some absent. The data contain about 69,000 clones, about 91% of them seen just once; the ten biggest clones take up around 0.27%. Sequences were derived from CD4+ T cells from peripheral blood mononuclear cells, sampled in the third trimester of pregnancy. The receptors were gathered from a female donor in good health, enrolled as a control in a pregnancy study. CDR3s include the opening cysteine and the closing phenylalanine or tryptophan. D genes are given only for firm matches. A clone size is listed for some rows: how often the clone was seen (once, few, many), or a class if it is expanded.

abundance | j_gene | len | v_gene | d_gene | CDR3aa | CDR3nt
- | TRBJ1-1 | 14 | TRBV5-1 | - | CASSRQATNTEAFF | TGCGCCAGCAGCCGACAGGCCACCAACACTGAAGCTTTCTTT
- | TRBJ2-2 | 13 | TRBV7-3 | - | CASSSRQTGELFF | TGTGCCAGCAGTTCCAGACAAACCGGGGAGCTGTTTTTT
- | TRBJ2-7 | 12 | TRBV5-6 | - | CASSSSLYEQYF | TGTGCCAGCAGCTCCTCCCTCTACGAGCAGTACTTC
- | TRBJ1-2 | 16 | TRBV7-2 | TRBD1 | CASSLNPEGQGPGYTF | TGTGCCAGCAGCTTAAACCCCGAGGGACAGGGCCCTGGCTACACCTTC
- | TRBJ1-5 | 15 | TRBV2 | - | CASRSREISNQPQHF | TGTGCCAGCAGATCCAGGGAAATAAGCAATCAGCCCCAGCATTTT
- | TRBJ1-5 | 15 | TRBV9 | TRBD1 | CASSVGGTGSQPQHF | TGTGCCAGCAGCGTAGGTGGGACAGGCTCTCAGCCCCAGCATTTT
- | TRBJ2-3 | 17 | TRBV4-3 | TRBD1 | CASSQDLGRGKRDTQYF | TGCGCCAGCAGCCAAGATCTGGGCAGGGGGAAAAGAGATACGCAGTATTTT
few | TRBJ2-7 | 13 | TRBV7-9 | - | CASRAGEGYEQYF | TGTGCCAGCAGGGCGGGTGAGGGCTACGAGCAGTACTTC
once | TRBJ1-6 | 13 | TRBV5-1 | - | CASSLHDNSSLHF | TGCGCCAGCAGCTTACATGATAATTCATCCCTCCACTTT
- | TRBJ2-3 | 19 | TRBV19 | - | CASSLAPNSLHISTDTQYF | TGTGCCAGTAGCCTTGCTCCTAATAGTTTGCATATTTCGACAGATACGCAGTATTTT
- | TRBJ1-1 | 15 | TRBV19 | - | CASSIDGGRGTEAFF | TGTGCCAGTAGTATAGATGGAGGGCGGGGCACTGAAGCTTTCTTT
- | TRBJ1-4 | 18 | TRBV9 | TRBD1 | CASSPHGTGGATNEKLFF | TGTGCCAGCAGCCCTCACGGGACAGGGGGTGCAACTAATGAAAAACTGTTTTTT
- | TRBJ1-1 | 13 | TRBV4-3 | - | CASSRTRATEAFF | TGCGCCAGCAGCCGAACACGTGCCACTGAAGCTTTCTTT
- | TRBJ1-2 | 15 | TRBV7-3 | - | CASSPNSVYDYGYTF | TGTGCCAGCAGCCCCAATAGCGTTTATGACTATGGCTACACCTTC
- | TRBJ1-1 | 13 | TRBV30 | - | CAWNRVVNTEAFF | TGTGCCTGGAACCGCGTTGTGAACACTGAAGCTTTCTTT
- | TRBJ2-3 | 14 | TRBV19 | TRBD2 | CASGPGGRVDTQYF | TGTGCCAGTGGACCGGGGGGGCGGGTGGATACGCAGTATTTT